The clone carrying this T cell receptor beta chain was observed a handful of times. Its antigen is currently unknown. This table comes from immunoSEQ multiplex PCR, and its TCRdb copy is limited to in-frame clones, with some not included. The data show about 97,000 clones, approximately 90% seen once. This sample is part of a study of T cell responses to AZD1222 COVID-19 vaccine. The wider study: The study pooled second doses at about 4 or about 12 weeks.

The V end was cut by 6 bases, the J end by 6 bases, with 9 bases between. Germline CDR1 is SNHLY and CDR2 is FYNNEI. CDR3 length equals 11 residues. Study observations and caveats: The donor cohort was predominantly white British with a female majority, and clonal diversity may have been underestimated. Unmutated variant regions are reportedly targeted by nearly half of spike-specific TCRs.

This material consisted of peripheral blood, taken on day 0 of AZD1222 vaccination. The chain links TRBV2 to TRBJ2-7; D not certain. The clonotype comes from an adult in good health. CDR3 bases: TGTGCCAGCAGCCCCAACTCCGAGCAGTACTTC. Protein product: CASSPNSEQYF. Full variable domain (missing parts from reference TRBV2 and TRBJ2-7): EPEVTQTPSHQVTQMGQEVILRCVPISNHLYFYWYRQILGQKVEFLVSFYNNEISEKSEIFDDQFSVERPDGSNFTLKIRSTKLEDSAMYFCASSPNSEQYFGPGTRLTVT.